The clone carrying this TCR beta chain was counted a few times. Antigen specificity is unknown. The data are from a study of post-analysis software for immune sequencing data. General study results and limits: When patients were compared with controls, 4 or 5 TRBV segments were more frequent, TRBV5-6, TRBV5-1 and TRBV20-1 among them. Samples made in the same batch grouped tightly together by F measure.

The CDR3 loop spans 15 amino acids. CDR1 and CDR2 (germline): LGHNA, YSLEER. The V and J ends lost 6 bases and 9 bases respectively, with 18 bases between them. cDNA libraries for TCR beta contained unique molecular identifiers. TCRdb fed the PCR reads into MiXCR, producing one record per CDR3 protein. This sample has hundreds of thousands of distinct CDR3 sequences; 25% to 30% occur once, and the top ten carry roughly 0.53%. The sequence was obtained from a girl aged 10 to 17 with multiple sclerosis. The rearrangement links TRBV4-3 to TRBJ1-6; possibly TRBD1 for D (6 bases). Sequencing was done on a sample of blood. This CDR3 reads CASRPGVFSSSPLHF. The CDR3 DNA reads TGCGCCAGCAGACCAGGGGTGTTCAGTAGTTCACCCCTCCACTTT.